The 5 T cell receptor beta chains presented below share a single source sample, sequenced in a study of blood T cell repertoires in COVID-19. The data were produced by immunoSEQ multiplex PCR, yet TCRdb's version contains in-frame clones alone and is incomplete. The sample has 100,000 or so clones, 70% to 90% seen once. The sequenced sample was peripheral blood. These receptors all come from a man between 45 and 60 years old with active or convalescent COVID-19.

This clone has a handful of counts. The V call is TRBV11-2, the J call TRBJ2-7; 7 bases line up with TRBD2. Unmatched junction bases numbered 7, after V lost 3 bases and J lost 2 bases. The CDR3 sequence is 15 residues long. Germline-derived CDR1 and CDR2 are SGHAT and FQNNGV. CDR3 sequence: CASSLMGGAAYEQYF. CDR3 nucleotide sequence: TGTGCCAGCAGCTTGATGGGAGGGGCCGCCTACGAGCAGTACTTC.

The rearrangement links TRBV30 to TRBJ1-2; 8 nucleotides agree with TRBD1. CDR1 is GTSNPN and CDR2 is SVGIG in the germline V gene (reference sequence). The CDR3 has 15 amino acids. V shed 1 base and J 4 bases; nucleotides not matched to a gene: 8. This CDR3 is CAWSAGSTGAYGYTF. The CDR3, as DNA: TGTGCCTGGAGTGCCGGCTCGACAGGGGCCTATGGCTACACCTTC.

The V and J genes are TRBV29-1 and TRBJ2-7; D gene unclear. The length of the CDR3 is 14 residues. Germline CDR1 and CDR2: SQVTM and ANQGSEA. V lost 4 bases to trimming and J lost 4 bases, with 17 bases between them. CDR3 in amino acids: CSVGPFGDPYEQYF. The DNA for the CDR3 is TGCAGCGTTGGTCCATTTGGAGACCCTTACGAGCAGTACTTC.

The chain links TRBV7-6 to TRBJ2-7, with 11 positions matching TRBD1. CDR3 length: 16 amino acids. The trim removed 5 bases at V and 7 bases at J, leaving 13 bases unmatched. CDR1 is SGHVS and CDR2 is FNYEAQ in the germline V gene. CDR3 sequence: CASSTISGTGGREQYF. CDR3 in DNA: TGTGCCAGCAGCACCATTTCCGGGACAGGGGGTCGGGAGCAGTACTTC. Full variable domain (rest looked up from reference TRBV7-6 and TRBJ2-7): GAGVSQSPRYKVTKRGQDVALRCDPISGHVSLYWYRQALGQGPEFLTYFNYEAQQDKSGLPNDRFSAERPEGSISTLTIQRTEQRDSAMYRCASSTISGTGGREQYFGPGTRLTVT.

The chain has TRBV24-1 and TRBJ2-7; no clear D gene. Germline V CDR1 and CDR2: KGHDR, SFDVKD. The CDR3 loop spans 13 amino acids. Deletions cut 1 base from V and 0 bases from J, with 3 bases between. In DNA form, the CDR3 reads TGTGCCACCAGTGATTTTCGCTCCTACGAGCAGTACTTC. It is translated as CATSDFRSYEQYF.